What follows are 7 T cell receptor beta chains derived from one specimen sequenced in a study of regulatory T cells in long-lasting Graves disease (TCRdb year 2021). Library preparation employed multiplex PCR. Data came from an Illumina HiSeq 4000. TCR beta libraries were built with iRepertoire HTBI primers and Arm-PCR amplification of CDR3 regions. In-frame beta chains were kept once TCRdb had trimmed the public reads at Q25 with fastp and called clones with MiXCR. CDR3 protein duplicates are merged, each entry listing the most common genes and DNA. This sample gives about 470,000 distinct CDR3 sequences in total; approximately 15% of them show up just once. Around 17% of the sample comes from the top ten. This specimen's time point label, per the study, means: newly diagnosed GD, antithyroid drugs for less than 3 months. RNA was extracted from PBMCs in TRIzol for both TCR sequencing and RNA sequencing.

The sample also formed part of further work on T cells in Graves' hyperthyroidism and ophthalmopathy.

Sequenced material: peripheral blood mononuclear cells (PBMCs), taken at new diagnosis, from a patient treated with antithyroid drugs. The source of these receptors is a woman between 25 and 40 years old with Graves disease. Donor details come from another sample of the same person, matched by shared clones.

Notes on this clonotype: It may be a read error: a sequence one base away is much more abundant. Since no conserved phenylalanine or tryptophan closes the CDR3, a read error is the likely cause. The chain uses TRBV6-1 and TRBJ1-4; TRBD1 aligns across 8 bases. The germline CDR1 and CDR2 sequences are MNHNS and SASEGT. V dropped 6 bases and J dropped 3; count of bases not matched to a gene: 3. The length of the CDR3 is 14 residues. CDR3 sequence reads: CASSPTGANEKLFL. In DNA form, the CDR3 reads TGTGCCAGCAGCCCGACAGGGGCTAATGAAAAACTGTTTCTT.

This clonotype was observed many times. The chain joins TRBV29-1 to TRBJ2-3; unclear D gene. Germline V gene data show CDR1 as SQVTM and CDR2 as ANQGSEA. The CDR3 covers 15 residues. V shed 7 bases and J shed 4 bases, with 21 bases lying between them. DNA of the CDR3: TGCAGCGCAGTACCATTAGCCCCACGGGCAGATACGCAGTATTTT. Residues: CSAVPLAPRADTQYF.

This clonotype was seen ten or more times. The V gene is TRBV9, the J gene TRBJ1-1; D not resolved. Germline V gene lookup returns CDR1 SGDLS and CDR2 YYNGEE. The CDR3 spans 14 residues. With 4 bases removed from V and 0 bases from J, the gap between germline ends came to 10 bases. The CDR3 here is CASSPLVVNTEAFF. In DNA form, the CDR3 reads TGTGCCAGCAGCCCCTTGGTGGTGAACACTGAAGCTTTCTTT.

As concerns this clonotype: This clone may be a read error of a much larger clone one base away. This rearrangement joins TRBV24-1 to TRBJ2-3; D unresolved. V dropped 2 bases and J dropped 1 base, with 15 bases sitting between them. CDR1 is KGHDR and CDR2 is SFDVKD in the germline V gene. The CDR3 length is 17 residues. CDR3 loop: CATSDYSTGGRTDTQYF. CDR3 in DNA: TGTGCCACCAGTGATTACTCAACTGGCGGACGCACAGATACGCAGTATTTT.

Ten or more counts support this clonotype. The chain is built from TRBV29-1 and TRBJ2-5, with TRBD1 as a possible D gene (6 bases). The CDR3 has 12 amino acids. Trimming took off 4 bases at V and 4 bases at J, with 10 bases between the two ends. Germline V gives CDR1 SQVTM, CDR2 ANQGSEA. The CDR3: CSVGGLPETQYF. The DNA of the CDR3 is TGCAGCGTTGGGGGGCTCCCAGAGACCCAGTACTTC.

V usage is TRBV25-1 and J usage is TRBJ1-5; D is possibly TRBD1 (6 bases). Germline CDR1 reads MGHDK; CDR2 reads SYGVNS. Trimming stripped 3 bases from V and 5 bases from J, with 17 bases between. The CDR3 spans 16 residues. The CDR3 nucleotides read TGTGCCAGCAGTGACCCGGCCACAGGGAGGGATCAGCCCCAGCATTTT. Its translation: CASSDPATGRDQPQHF.

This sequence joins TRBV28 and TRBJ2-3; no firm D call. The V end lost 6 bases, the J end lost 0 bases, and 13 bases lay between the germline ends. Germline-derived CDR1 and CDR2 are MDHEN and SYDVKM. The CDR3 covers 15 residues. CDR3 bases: TGTGCCAGCAGGTCAACAGTGACTAGCACAGATACGCAGTATTTT. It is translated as CASRSTVTSTDTQYF.